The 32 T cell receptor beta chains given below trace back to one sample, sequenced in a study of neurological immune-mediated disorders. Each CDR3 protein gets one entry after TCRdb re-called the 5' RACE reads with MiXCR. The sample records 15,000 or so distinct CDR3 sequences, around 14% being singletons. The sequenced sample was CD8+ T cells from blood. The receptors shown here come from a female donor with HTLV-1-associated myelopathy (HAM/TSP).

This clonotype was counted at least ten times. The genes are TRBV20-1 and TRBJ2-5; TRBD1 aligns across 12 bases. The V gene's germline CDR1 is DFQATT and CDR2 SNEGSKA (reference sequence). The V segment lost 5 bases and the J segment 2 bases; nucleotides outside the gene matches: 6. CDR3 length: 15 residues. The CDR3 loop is CSAVRDRGPQETQYF. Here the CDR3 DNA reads TGCAGTGCTGTACGGGACAGGGGGCCACAAGAGACCCAGTACTTC.

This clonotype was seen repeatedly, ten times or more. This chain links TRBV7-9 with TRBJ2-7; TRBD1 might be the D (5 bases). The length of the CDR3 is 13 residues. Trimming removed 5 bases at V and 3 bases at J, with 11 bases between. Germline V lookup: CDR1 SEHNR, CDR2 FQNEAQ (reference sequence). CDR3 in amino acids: CASSPPRDYEQYF. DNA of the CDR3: TGTGCCAGCAGCCCTCCCAGGGACTACGAGCAGTACTTC.

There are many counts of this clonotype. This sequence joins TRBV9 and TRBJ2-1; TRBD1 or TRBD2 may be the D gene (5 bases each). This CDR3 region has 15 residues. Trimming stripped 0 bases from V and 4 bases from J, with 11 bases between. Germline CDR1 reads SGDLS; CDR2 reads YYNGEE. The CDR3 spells CASSVAGTQYNEQFF. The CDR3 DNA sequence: TGTGCCAGCAGCGTAGCTGGGACGCAGTACAATGAGCAGTTCTTC.

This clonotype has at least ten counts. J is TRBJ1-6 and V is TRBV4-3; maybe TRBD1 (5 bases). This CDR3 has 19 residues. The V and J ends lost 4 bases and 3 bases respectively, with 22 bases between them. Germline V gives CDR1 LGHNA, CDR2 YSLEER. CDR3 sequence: CASSLSLRGSLNYNSPLHF. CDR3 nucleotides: TGCGCCAGCAGCCTCTCCCTCCGGGGGTCCCTTAACTATAATTCACCCCTCCACTTT.

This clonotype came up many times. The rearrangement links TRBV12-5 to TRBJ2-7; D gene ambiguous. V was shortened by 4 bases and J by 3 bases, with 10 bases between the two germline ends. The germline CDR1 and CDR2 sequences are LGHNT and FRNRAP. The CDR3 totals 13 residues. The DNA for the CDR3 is TGTGCTAGTGGTTCCCCCGAAGACTACGAGCAGTACTTC. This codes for CASGSPEDYEQYF.

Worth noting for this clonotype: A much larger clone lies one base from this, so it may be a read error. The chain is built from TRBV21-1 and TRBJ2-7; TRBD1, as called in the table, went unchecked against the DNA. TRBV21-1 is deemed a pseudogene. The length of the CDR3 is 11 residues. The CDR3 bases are TGTGCCAGCGATTGGACAGGGGATGAATACTTC. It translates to CASDWTGDEYF.

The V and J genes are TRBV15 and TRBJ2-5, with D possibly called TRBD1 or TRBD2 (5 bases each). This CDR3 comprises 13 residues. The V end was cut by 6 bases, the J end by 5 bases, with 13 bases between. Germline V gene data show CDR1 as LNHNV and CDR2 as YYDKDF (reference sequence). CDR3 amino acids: CATSRQTGETQYF. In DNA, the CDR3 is TGTGCCACCAGTAGACAGACGGGGGAGACCCAGTACTTC.

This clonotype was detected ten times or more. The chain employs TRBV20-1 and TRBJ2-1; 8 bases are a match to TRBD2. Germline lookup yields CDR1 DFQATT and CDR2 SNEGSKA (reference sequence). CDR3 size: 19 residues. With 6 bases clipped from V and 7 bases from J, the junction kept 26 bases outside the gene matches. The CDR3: CSASGPALGHGGAWNEQFF. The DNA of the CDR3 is TGCAGTGCCAGTGGGCCGGCTCTAGGGCACGGGGGGGCCTGGAATGAGCAGTTCTTC.

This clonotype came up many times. The CDR3 loop is CASSLYQGIYQPQHF. Here the CDR3 DNA reads TGTGCCAGCAGTTTATATCAGGGGATTTATCAGCCCCAGCATTTT. The chain carries TRBV28 and TRBJ1-5, with a tentative D call TRBD1 (6 bases). CDR1 is MDHEN, CDR2 SYDVKM, per germline. The CDR3 has 15 amino acids. The V and J ends lost 1 base and 5 bases respectively, with 12 bases between them.

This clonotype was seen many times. The CDR3 coding sequence is TGTGCCAGCAGCTGGGACAGGGGGCCCCCCTACAATGAGCAGTTCTTC. As protein: CASSWDRGPPYNEQFF. The genes are TRBV7-6 and TRBJ2-1; 12 bases line up with TRBD1. Losses at the gene ends were 4 bases for V and 2 bases for J; bases not matched to a gene: 3. The V gene's germline CDR1 is SGHVS and CDR2 FNYEAQ. The CDR3 consists of 16 residues.

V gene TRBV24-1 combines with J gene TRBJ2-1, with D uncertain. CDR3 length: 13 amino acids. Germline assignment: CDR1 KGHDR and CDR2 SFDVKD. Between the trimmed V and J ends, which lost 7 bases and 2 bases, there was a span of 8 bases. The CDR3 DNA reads TGTGCCACCAGGGACCTGACCTACAATGAGCAGTTCTTC. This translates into CATRDLTYNEQFF.

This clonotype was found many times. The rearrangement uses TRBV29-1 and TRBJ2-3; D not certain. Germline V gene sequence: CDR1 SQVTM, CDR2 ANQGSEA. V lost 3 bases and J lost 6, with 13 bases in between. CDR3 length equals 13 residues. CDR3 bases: TGCAGCGTTGACCCCGGGTATGAGGATACGCAGTATTTT. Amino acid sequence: CSVDPGYEDTQYF.

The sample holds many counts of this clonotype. CDR3: CSVDEMNTEAFF. The CDR3 DNA reads as TGCAGCGTTGACGAGATGAACACTGAAGCTTTCTTT. J is TRBJ1-1 and V is TRBV29-1; D gene uncertain. This CDR3 spans 12 amino acids. Germline V gene sequence: CDR1 SQVTM, CDR2 ANQGSEA. Trimming left V 3 bases short and J 0 bases short, with 5 bases between.

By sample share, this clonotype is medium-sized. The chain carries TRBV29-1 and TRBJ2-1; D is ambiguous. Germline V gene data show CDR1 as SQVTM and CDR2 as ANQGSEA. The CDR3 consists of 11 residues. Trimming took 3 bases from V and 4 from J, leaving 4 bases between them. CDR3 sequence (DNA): TGCAGCGTTGAGAGATACAATGAGCAGTTCTTC. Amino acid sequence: CSVERYNEQFF.

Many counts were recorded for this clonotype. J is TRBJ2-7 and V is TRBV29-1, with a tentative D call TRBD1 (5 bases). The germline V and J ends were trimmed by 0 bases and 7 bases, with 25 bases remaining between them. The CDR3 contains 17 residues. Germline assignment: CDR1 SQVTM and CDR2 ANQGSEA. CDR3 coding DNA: TGCAGCGTTGAAGACGCCCCAGGGTTCCGAACCTCCGGGGAGCAGTACTTC. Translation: CSVEDAPGFRTSGEQYF.

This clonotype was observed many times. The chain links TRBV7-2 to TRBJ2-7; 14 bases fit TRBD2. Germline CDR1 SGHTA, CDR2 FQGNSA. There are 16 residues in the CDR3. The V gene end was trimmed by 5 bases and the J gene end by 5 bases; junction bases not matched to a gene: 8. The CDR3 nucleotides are TGTGCCAGCAGCCAAACTGGACTAGCGGGAGGCCACGAGCAGTACTTC. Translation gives CASSQTGLAGGHEQYF. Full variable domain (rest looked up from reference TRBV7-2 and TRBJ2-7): GAGVSQSPSNKVTEKGKDVELRCDPISGHTALYWYRQSLGQGLEFLIYFQGNSAPDKSGLPSDRFSAERTGGSVSTLTIQRTQQEDSAVYLCASSQTGLAGGHEQYFGPGTRLTVT.

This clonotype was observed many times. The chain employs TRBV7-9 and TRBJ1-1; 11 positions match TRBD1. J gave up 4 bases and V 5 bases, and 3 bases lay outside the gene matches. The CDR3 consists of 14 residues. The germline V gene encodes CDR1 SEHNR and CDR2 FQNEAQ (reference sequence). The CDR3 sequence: CASSPGQGVTEAFF. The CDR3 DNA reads TGTGCCAGCAGCCCGGGACAGGGGGTCACTGAAGCTTTCTTT. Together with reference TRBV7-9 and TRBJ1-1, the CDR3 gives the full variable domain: DTGVSQNPRHKITKRGQNVTFRCDPISEHNRLYWYRQTLGQGPEFLTYFQNEAQLEKSRLLSDRFSAERPKGSFSTLEIQRTEQGDSAMYLCASSPGQGVTEAFFGQGTRLTVV.

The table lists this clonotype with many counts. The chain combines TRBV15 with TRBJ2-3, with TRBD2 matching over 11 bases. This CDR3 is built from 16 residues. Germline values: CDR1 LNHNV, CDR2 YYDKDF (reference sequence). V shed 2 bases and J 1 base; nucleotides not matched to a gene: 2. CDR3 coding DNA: TGTGCCACCAGCAGATTAGCGGGGGGGGGCACAGATACGCAGTATTTT. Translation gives CATSRLAGGGTDTQYF.

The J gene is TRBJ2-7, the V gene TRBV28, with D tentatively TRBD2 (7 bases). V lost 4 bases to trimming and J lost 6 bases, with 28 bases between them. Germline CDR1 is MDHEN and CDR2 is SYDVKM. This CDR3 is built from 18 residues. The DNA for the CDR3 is TGTGCCAGCAGTTATAGGGAGGGGGGAGCACAACATAGGGCCGAGCAGTACTTC. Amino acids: CASSYREGGAQHRAEQYF.

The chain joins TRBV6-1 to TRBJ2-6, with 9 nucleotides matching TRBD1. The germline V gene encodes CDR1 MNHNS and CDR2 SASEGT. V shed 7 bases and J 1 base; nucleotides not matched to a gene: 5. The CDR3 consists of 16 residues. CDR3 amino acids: CASTPGQGSGANVLTF. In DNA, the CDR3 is TGTGCCAGCACCCCAGGACAGGGGTCTGGGGCCAACGTCCTGACTTTC.

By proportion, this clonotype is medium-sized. This CDR3 reads CASSEMSGQETQYF. The CDR3 DNA reads TGTGCCAGCAGTGAGATGAGCGGACAAGAGACCCAGTACTTC. The rearrangement uses TRBV2 and TRBJ2-5; a possible D gene is TRBD2 (5 bases). The ends were cut back, 3 bases at V and 2 bases at J, with 10 bases in the middle. The germline gives CDR1 SNHLY, CDR2 FYNNEI. This CDR3 is built from 14 residues.

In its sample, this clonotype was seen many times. CDR3 coding DNA: TGTGCCAGCAGCCCAACCCCGAACACCGGGGAGCTGTTTTTT. Protein sequence: CASSPTPNTGELFF. The rearrangement links TRBV3-1 to TRBJ2-2, with no clear D. This CDR3 region has 14 residues. Trimming removed 4 bases at V and 0 bases at J, with 6 bases between. The germline gives CDR1 LGHDT, CDR2 YNNKEL (reference sequence).

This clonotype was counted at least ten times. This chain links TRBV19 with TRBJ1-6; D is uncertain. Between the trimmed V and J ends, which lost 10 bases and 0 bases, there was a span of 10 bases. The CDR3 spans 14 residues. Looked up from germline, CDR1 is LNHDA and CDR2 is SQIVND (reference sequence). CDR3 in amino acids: CATKKDSYNSPLHF. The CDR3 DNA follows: TGTGCCACAAAGAAGGACTCCTATAATTCACCCCTCCACTTT.

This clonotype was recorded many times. In DNA form, the CDR3 reads TGCGCCAGCAGCTACCGACAGGGGGATTACGAGCAGTACTTC. As protein: CASSYRQGDYEQYF. V gene TRBV5-1 combines with J gene TRBJ2-7; TRBD1 matches 9 bases. Germline values: CDR1 SGHRS, CDR2 YFSETQ. J lost 4 bases, V lost 3 bases, and 5 bases had no gene match. This CDR3 spans 14 amino acids.

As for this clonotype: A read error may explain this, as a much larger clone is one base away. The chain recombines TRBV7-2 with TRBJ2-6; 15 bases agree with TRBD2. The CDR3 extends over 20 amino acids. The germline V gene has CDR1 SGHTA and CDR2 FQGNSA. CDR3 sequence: CASSLEPGLAGGSGTNVLTF. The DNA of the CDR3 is TGTGCCAGCAGCTTAGAGCCGGGACTAGCGGGGGGCTCTGGGACCAACGTCCTGACTTTC.

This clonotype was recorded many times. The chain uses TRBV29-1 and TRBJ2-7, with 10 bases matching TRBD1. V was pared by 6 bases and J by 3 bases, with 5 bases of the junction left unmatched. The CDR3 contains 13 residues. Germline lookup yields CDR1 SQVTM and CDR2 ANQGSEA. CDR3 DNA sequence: TGCAGCGTGCTTGGGACAGGGGACTACGAGCAGTACTTC. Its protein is CSVLGTGDYEQYF.

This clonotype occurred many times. CDR3 in amino acids: CASSPGLAGGGWGYNEQFF. In DNA, the CDR3 is TGCGCCAGCAGCCCGGGACTAGCGGGAGGAGGTTGGGGGTACAATGAGCAGTTCTTC. The chain recombines TRBV5-1 with TRBJ2-1; the match to TRBD2 covers 15 bases. The CDR3 consists of 19 residues. Germline CDR1 is SGHRS and CDR2 is YFSETQ. V lost 4 bases and J lost 4; bases outside the gene matches: 12.

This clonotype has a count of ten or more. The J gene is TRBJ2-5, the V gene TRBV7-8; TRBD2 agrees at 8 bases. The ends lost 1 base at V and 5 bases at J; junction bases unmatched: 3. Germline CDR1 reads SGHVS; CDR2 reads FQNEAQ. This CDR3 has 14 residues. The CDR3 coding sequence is TGTGCCAGCAGCTTAGGGGCTAGCGGGGAGACCCAGTACTTC. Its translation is CASSLGASGETQYF.

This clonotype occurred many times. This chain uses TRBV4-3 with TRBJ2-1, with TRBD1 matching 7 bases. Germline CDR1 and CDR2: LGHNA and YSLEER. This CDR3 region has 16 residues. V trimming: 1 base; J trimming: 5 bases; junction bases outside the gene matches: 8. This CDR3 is CASSQAARGSHNEQFF. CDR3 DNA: TGCGCCAGCAGCCAAGCTGCCAGGGGGTCCCACAATGAGCAGTTCTTC.

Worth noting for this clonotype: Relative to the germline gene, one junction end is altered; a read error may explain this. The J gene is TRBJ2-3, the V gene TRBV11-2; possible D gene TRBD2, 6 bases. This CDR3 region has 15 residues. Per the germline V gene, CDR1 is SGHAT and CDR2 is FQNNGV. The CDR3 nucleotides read TGTACCAGCAGCTTTCAAGGCGGGGGCACAGATACGCAGTATTTT. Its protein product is CTSSFQGGGTDTQYF. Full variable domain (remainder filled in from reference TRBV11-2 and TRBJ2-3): EAGVAQSPRYKIIEKRQSVAFWCNPISGHATLYWYQQILGQGPKLLIQFQNNGVVDDSQLPKDRFSAERLKGVDSTLKIQPAKLEDSAVYLCTSSFQGGGTDTQYFGPGTRLTVL.

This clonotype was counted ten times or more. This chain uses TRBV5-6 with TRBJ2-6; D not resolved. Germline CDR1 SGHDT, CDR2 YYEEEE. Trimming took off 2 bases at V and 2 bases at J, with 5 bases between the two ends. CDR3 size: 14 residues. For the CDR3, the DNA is TGTGCCAGCAGCTTTCTTGCTGGGGCCAACGTCCTGACTTTC. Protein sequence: CASSFLAGANVLTF.

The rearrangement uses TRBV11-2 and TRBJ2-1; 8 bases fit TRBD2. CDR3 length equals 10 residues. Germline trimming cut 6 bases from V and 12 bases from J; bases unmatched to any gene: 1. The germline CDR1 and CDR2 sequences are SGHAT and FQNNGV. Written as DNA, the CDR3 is TGTGCCAGCAGTAGCGGGGTGCAGTTCTTC. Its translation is CASSSGVQFF.